Shown below are 20 T cell receptor beta chains from a single sample sequenced in a study of blood T cell repertoires in COVID-19. Only in-frame clones appear in the TCRdb table, and some are missing; sequencing was by immunoSEQ multiplex PCR. The table includes some 250,000 clones, 70% to 90% detected once. The sequenced sample was peripheral blood. The receptors were sampled from a woman between 25 and 40 years old who had recovered from COVID-19.

J is TRBJ1-2 and V is TRBV28, with 10 nucleotides matching TRBD1. CDR1 and CDR2 from the germline V gene are MDHEN and SYDVKM. The CDR3 totals 17 residues. V shed 2 bases and J 6 bases; nucleotides not matched to a gene: 12. CDR3 nucleotides: TGTGCCAGCAGTTTACGACAGGGGGCAGAGGCTTTGGATGGCTACACCTTC. It translates to CASSLRQGAEALDGYTF.

The chain couples TRBV10-3 to TRBJ2-3; D is uncertain. The ends were cut back, 4 bases at V and 4 bases at J, with 6 bases in the middle. The CDR3 is 12 amino acids. Germline V gene lookup returns CDR1 ENHRY and CDR2 SYGVKD. CDR3 sequence (DNA): TGTGCCATCAGTGCTAACTCAGATACGCAGTATTTT. It codes for CAISANSDTQYF.

The chain uses TRBV9 and TRBJ1-1; maybe TRBD1 (5 bases). Germline lookup yields CDR1 SGDLS and CDR2 YYNGEE. The CDR3 loop spans 15 amino acids. The V end was cut by 0 bases, the J end by 7 bases, with 16 bases between. The CDR3 reads CASSVGAGTQGEAFF. The CDR3 DNA reads TGTGCCAGCAGCGTAGGAGCAGGAACTCAGGGTGAAGCTTTCTTT.

The chain couples TRBV18 to TRBJ2-5, with D possibly being TRBD1 (6 bases). The germline V gene encodes CDR1 KGHSH and CDR2 LQKENI. The CDR3 is 13 residues long. Between the trimmed V and J ends, which lost 4 bases and 5 bases, there was a span of 11 bases. The CDR3 sequence is CASSRSRGETQYF. CDR3 nucleotides: TGTGCCAGCTCACGATCGAGGGGGGAGACCCAGTACTTC.

The chain joins TRBV7-9 to TRBJ1-1; no definite D call. V was shortened by 5 bases and J by 1 base, with 17 bases between the two germline ends. Germline V gene lookup returns CDR1 SEHNR and CDR2 FQNEAQ (reference sequence). The CDR3 covers 16 residues. Here the CDR3 DNA reads TGTGCCAGCAGCCAATACCACGGGTTGGGGAACACTGAAGCTTTCTTT. Translating gives CASSQYHGLGNTEAFF. Full variable domain (missing parts from reference TRBV7-9 and TRBJ1-1): DTGVSQNPRHKITKRGQNVTFRCDPISEHNRLYWYRQTLGQGPEFLTYFQNEAQLEKSRLLSDRFSAERPKGSFSTLEIQRTEQGDSAMYLCASSQYHGLGNTEAFFGQGTRLTVV.

This clone has just a few counts. This chain links TRBV4-1 with TRBJ2-1; unclear D gene. The V end lost 0 bases, the J end lost 0 bases, and 6 bases lay between the germline ends. CDR3 length equals 15 residues. Germline V gives CDR1 MGHRA, CDR2 YSYEKL. The DNA of the CDR3 is TGCGCCAGCAGCCAAGAGAGAGCCTCCTACAATGAGCAGTTCTTC. This gives the protein CASSQERASYNEQFF.

The chain carries TRBV5-5 and TRBJ1-3; TRBD1 might be the D (6 bases). V dropped 0 bases and J dropped 6 bases, with 10 bases sitting between them. The germline V gene has CDR1 SGHKS and CDR2 YYEKEE (reference sequence). The CDR3 extends over 14 amino acids. As DNA, the CDR3 is TGTGCCAGCAGCTTGGTAGCAGGGGTAAACACCATATATTTT. This translates into CASSLVAGVNTIYF.

This chain connects TRBV5-1 to TRBJ1-1, with 8 nucleotides matching TRBD1. Germline V gene sequence: CDR1 SGHRS, CDR2 YFSETQ. The CDR3 sequence is 14 residues long. V gave up 3 bases and J gave up 3 bases; unmatched junction bases: 4. CDR3 DNA sequence: TGCGCCAGCAGCTACGTGACAGGGGACACTGAAGCTTTCTTT. Translating gives CASSYVTGDTEAFF.

V usage is TRBV19 and J usage is TRBJ2-1; TRBD2 agrees at 13 bases. J was trimmed by 7 bases and V by 4 bases; bases with no gene match: 4. The CDR3 is 15 residues long. Germline lookup yields CDR1 LNHDA and CDR2 SQIVND (reference sequence). The CDR3, as DNA: TGTGCCAGTAGTACACTAGCGGGGGGGCCAAATGAGCAGTTCTTC. Residues: CASSTLAGGPNEQFF.

The rearrangement uses TRBV7-9 and TRBJ2-5; 8 nucleotides line up with TRBD1. This CDR3 region has 17 residues. With V trimmed by 5 bases and J by 1 base, 12 bases remained unmatched. Germline V CDR1 and CDR2: SEHNR, FQNEAQ (reference sequence). In nucleotides, the CDR3 is TGTGCCAGCAGCAAGCTCTTACGGACAGGGCCCCAAGAGACCCAGTACTTC. This encodes CASSKLLRTGPQETQYF.

The J gene is TRBJ2-7, the V gene TRBV12-3 or TRBV12-4; no firm D call. The CDR3 extends over 13 amino acids. Trimming pared 6 bases from V and 3 bases from J, leaving 12 bases between. The CDR3 sequence: CASSLTHFYEQYF. In nucleotides, the CDR3 is TGTGCCAGCAGCCTGACTCATTTCTACGAGCAGTACTTC.

The genes are TRBV6-5 and TRBJ2-7, with no clear D. The CDR3 is 14 residues long. V dropped 6 bases and J dropped 0 bases, with 12 bases sitting between them. The germline gives CDR1 MNHEY, CDR2 SVGAGI. The CDR3 loop is CASRFSRSSYEQYF. For the CDR3, the DNA is TGTGCCAGCAGGTTCAGTAGGAGCTCCTACGAGCAGTACTTC.

CDR3 bases: TGTGCCATCAGGGCAACTAGCGGGGGGCAAGAGACCCAGTACTTC. Protein sequence: CAIRATSGGQETQYF. This sequence joins TRBV10-3 and TRBJ2-5; 12 bases line up with TRBD2. Per germline, CDR1 ENHRY and CDR2 SYGVKD. The CDR3 runs to 15 residues. Trimming took 6 bases from V and 2 from J; bases not matched to a gene: 4.

The chain uses TRBV19 and TRBJ2-6, with a weak D call TRBD2 (5 bases). CDR1 is LNHDA and CDR2 is SQIVND in the germline V gene (reference sequence). The CDR3 is 16 amino acids. V was shortened by 3 bases and J by 0 bases, with 9 bases between the two germline ends. The CDR3 reads CASSMRVSSGANVLTF. Written as DNA, the CDR3 is TGTGCCAGTAGTATGAGGGTTAGCTCTGGGGCCAACGTCCTGACTTTC.

This clone was picked up a small number of times. The rearrangement uses TRBV14 and TRBJ2-7; D gene ambiguous. Looked up from germline, CDR1 is SGHDN and CDR2 is FVKESK. CDR3 length: 16 residues. Deletions cut 1 base from V and 0 bases from J, with 13 bases between. The CDR3 region is CASSQADSFGSYEQYF. The CDR3 DNA reads TGTGCCAGCAGCCAAGCCGATAGCTTCGGCTCCTACGAGCAGTACTTC.

As regards this clone: The same CDR3 arises from other DNA sequences in this sample as well. The rearrangement uses TRBV29-1 and TRBJ2-7, with 11 nucleotides matching TRBD1. Looked up from germline, CDR1 is SQVTM and CDR2 is ANQGSEA. J gave up 0 bases and V 6 bases, and 1 base lay outside the gene matches. The CDR3 is 13 residues long. The CDR3 DNA is TGCAGCGTCGGGACAGGGGGCTCCTACGAGCAGTACTTC. This gives the protein CSVGTGGSYEQYF.

This CDR3 is CASSQGGAGLDTQYF. CDR3 nucleotides: TGTGCCAGCAGCCAAGGCGGGGCGGGTCTGGATACGCAGTATTTT. The chain joins TRBV3-1 (or the pseudogene TRBV3-2) to TRBJ2-3, with a weak D call TRBD2 (6 bases). The CDR3 totals 15 residues. The ends were cut back, 1 base at V and 6 bases at J, with 14 bases in the middle. The germline V gene has CDR1 LGHDT and CDR2 YNNKEL (reference sequence).

The chain has TRBV15 and TRBJ2-3; TRBD2 agrees at 13 bases. This CDR3 comprises 17 residues. Germline CDR1 reads LNHNV; CDR2 reads YYDKDF (reference sequence). The V segment lost 3 bases and the J segment 5 bases; nucleotides outside the gene matches: 8. Written as DNA, the CDR3 is TGTGCCACCAGCAGCCCCCGACTAGCGGGGGGACAAGATACGCAGTATTTT. As protein: CATSSPRLAGGQDTQYF.

The chain combines TRBV10-3 with TRBJ1-2; weak D call: TRBD1 (6 bases). The germline CDR1 and CDR2 sequences are ENHRY and SYGVKD. The CDR3 sequence is 16 residues long. Trimming cost V 3 bases and J 0 bases, with 14 bases left between them. This CDR3 is CAISDFTRGPNYGYTF. For the CDR3, the DNA is TGTGCCATCAGTGACTTTACGCGGGGGCCTAACTATGGCTACACCTTC.

The genes are TRBV11-3 and TRBJ2-3; D gene unclear. Trimming cost V 0 bases and J 5 bases, with 12 bases left between them. Germline V lookup: CDR1 SGHNT, CDR2 YENEEA. This CDR3 comprises 15 residues. The CDR3 nucleotides are TGTGCCAGCAGCTTAGATGGAGCCTCCCAAGATACGCAGTATTTT. Its translation is CASSLDGASQDTQYF.